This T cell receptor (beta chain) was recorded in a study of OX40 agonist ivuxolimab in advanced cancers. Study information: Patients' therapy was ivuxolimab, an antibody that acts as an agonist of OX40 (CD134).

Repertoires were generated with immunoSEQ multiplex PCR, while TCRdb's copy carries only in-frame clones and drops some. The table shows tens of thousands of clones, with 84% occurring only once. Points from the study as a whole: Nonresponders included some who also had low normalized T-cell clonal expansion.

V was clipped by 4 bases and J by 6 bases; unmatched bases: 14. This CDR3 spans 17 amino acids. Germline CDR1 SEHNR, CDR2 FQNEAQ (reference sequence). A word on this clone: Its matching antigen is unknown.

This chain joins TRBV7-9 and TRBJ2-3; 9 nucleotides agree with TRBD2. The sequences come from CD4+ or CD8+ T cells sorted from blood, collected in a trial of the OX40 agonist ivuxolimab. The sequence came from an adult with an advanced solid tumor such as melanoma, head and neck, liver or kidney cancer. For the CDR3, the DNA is TGTGCCAGCAGCTCATACTTGATAGCGGGGGTTGGGGATACGCAGTATTTT. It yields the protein CASSSYLIAGVGDTQYF.